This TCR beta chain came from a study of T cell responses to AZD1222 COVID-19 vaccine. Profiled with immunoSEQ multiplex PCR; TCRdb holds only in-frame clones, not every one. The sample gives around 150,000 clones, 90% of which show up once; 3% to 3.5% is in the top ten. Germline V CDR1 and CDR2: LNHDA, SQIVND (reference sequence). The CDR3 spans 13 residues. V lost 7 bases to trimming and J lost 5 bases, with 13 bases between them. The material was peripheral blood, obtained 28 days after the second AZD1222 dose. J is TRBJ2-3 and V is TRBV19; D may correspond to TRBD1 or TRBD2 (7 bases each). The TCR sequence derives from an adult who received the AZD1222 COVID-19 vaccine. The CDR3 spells CASTTGEGDTQYF. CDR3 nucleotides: TGTGCCAGTACTACAGGGGAGGGAGATACGCAGTATTTT.